This TCR beta chain appears in the sequencing data of a study of beta chain features in type 1 diabetes. Study conclusions and caveats: In every one of the four CD4+ subsets, TCRB CDR3s were moderately but significantly shorter in Type 1 diabetes patients.

This clone has at least ten counts. The antigen is unknown. The CDR3 covers 14 residues. V trimming: 2 bases; J trimming: 6 bases; junction bases outside the gene matches: 7. The investigators reverse transcribed all of the isolated RNA, so they sequenced expressed TCRB transcripts. Generated by immunoSEQ multiplex PCR, the TCRdb table keeps only in-frame clones and is missing some. The data hold a few hundred thousand clones, with roughly 12% observed a single time. The sample taken for sequencing was naive CD4+ T cells from blood. This receptor was taken from a woman between 18 and 29 years old with type 1 diabetes. The J gene is TRBJ2-7, the V gene TRBV23-1, with 7 bases aligning to TRBD1. TRBV23-1 counts as an open reading frame of uncertain function. CDR3 residues: CASSQRQGVSEQYV. CDR3 nucleotide sequence: TGCGCCAGCAGTCAACGACAGGGAGTGAGCGAGCAGTACGTC.